The clone carrying this T cell receptor (beta chain) was observed a few times. Trimming removed 2 bases at V and 3 bases at J, with 8 bases between. Germline-derived CDR1 and CDR2 are KGHSH and LQKENI. The CDR3 is made up of 13 amino acids. These data are taken from a study of blood T cell repertoires in COVID-19. Only in-frame clones appear in the TCRdb table, and some are missing; sequencing was by immunoSEQ multiplex PCR. The profile shows some 220,000 clones, about 78% of them singletons. The sequenced sample consisted of peripheral blood. This clonotype was sampled from a woman aged 70-85 years with acute or convalescent COVID-19. V and J are TRBV18 and TRBJ2-7, with D possibly TRBD1 on 6 matching bases. CDR3 in DNA: TGTGCCAGCTCACCAGACAGGTTCTACGAGCAGTACTTC. Translated: CASSPDRFYEQYF.